A single sample gave rise to the 24 T cell receptor beta chains below, sequenced in a study of monozygotic twins with inflammatory bowel disease. TCRdb re-called the 5' RACE reads, yielding one record per CDR3 amino acid sequence without DNA. The sample table sets out fewer than 400,000 distinct CDR3 sequences. Sequencing was done on a sample of blood. Receptors were obtained from a human donor with ulcerative colitis or Crohn's disease, or a healthy co-twin of an affected twin (not recorded which).

The chain employs TRBV18 and TRBJ1-2. CDR1 and CDR2 from the germline V gene are KGHSH and LQKENI. The CDR3 runs to 17 residues. This chain's CDR3 is CASSQDRSYPSNYGYTF.

V and J are TRBV5-1 and TRBJ2-7; the D call from TCRdb, TRBD1, cannot be confirmed without DNA. The CDR3 contains 15 residues. Germline V gives CDR1 SGHRS, CDR2 YFSETQ. The CDR3 loop reads CASSPNTGQGDEQYF.

The V gene is TRBV7-2, the J gene TRBJ2-7; TCRdb reports TRBD2, a call that lacks DNA to check it against. The V gene's germline CDR1 is SGHTA and CDR2 FQGNSA. CDR3 length equals 17 residues. The CDR3 protein is CASSLSGLAGGSYEQYF.

The rearrangement joins TRBV10-3 to TRBJ1-5. The CDR3 consists of 12 residues. Germline CDR1 ENHRY, CDR2 SYGVKD. CDR3 protein: CAISESHQPQHF.

The genes are TRBV3-1 and TRBJ2-4; TCRdb indicates TRBD1, and absent DNA this call remains unverified. CDR3 length: 14 residues. Germline values: CDR1 LGHDT, CDR2 YNNKEL (reference sequence). Here the CDR3 reads CASSQVGVLDIQYF.

The rearrangement links TRBV7-9 to TRBJ1-1. The CDR3 length is 13 residues. Germline CDR1 and CDR2: SEHNR and FQNEAQ (reference sequence). The CDR3 sequence: CASSAALNTEAFF.

The rearrangement links TRBV20-1 to TRBJ1-5; TCRdb's assignment of TRBD1 cannot be checked, as there is no DNA. Germline lookup yields CDR1 DFQATT and CDR2 SNEGSKA (reference sequence). The CDR3 sequence is 13 residues long. CDR3 loop: CSARGQGEQPQHF.

The genes are TRBV28 and TRBJ1-2; TCRdb names TRBD1, which stays unverified in the absence of DNA. The CDR3 is 13 amino acids. CDR1 MDHEN and CDR2 SYDVKM come from the germline V gene. CDR3 residues: CASGGTPPGGYTF.

V and J are TRBV20-1 and TRBJ2-3; the D gene TCRdb calls, TRBD2, cannot be checked with no DNA. Germline lookup yields CDR1 DFQATT and CDR2 SNEGSKA (reference sequence). CDR3 size: 11 residues. This CDR3 is CSARKDYTQYF.

The V call is TRBV28, the J call TRBJ2-3. The CDR3 sequence is 12 residues long. The germline CDR1 and CDR2 sequences are MDHEN and SYDVKM. The CDR3 spells CASNKLADTQYF. The variable domain in full, with the rest retrieved from reference TRBV28 and TRBJ2-3, is DVKVTQSSRYLVKRTGEKVFLECVQDMDHENMFWYRQDPGLGLRLIYFSYDVKMKEKGDIPEGYSVSREKKERFSLILESASTNQTSMYLCASNKLADTQYFGPGTRLTVL.

The chain links TRBV5-1 to TRBJ2-2; TCRdb designates TRBD1, a call that cannot be tested without DNA. The length of the CDR3 is 14 residues. CDR1 and CDR2 from the germline V gene are SGHRS and YFSETQ. Here the CDR3 reads CASSYGQSAGELFF.

This chain links TRBV28 with TRBJ1-5. CDR3 length equals 14 residues. Germline lookup yields CDR1 MDHEN and CDR2 SYDVKM. CDR3 loop: CASSPRREYQPQHF.

V usage is TRBV20-1 and J usage is TRBJ2-5; without DNA, the TCRdb call of TRBD1 cannot be checked. Germline V gene data show CDR1 as DFQATT and CDR2 as SNEGSKA (reference sequence). The CDR3 consists of 13 residues. The CDR3 spells CSTGRSSQETQYF.

The V gene is TRBV20-1, the J gene TRBJ2-7; TCRdb selects TRBD1, and the lack of DNA leaves this call unchecked. Germline assignment: CDR1 DFQATT and CDR2 SNEGSKA (reference sequence). This CDR3 spans 16 amino acids. The CDR3 loop is CSARDGKGDRGYEQYF.

V gene TRBV5-1 combines with J gene TRBJ2-7; TCRdb lists TRBD2, though no DNA is available to test this call. CDR1 is SGHRS, CDR2 YFSETQ, per germline. This CDR3 has 13 residues. CDR3 in amino acids: CASRRVLSYEQYF.

The CDR3 protein is CASSVRTITGPNYNEQFF. The V and J genes are TRBV18 and TRBJ2-1; TCRdb indicates TRBD1, and absent DNA this call remains unverified. Germline V gives CDR1 KGHSH, CDR2 LQKENI. The CDR3 sequence is 18 residues long.

This chain links TRBV6-2 or TRBV6-3 with TRBJ1-5; TCRdb indicates TRBD1, and absent DNA this call remains unverified. The CDR3 extends over 14 amino acids. Per the germline V gene, CDR1 is MNHEY and CDR2 is SVGEGT. The CDR3: CASSYSLRGQPQHF.

This rearrangement joins TRBV6-5 to TRBJ1-5; the TCRdb D gene call, TRBD1, has no DNA to confirm it. CDR3 size: 13 residues. In germline, CDR1 is MNHEY, CDR2 SVGAGI. The CDR3 protein is CASSTLDSPVQHF.

The chain is built from TRBV7-8 and TRBJ2-7; lacking DNA, the TRBD1 call made by TCRdb goes unchecked. Germline values: CDR1 SGHVS, CDR2 FQNEAQ. The CDR3 is 16 amino acids. The CDR3 reads CASSLGAQGNRYEQYF. The full variable domain, with the rest looked up from reference TRBV7-8 and TRBJ2-7, is GAGVSQSPRYKVAKRGQDVALRCDPISGHVSLFWYQQALGQGPEFLTYFQNEAQLDKSGLPSDRFFAERPEGSVSTLKIQRTQQEDSAVYLCASSLGAQGNRYEQYFGPGTRLTVT.

CDR3 region: CASSLGLHTGDTEAFF. The genes are TRBV12-3 or TRBV12-4 and TRBJ1-1; TCRdb selects TRBD1, and the lack of DNA leaves this call unchecked. The CDR3 loop spans 16 amino acids.

This chain links TRBV9 with TRBJ2-6. Germline V CDR1 and CDR2: SGDLS, YYNGEE. There are 16 residues in the CDR3. CDR3: CASSVEIGSGANVLTF.

The chain has TRBV18 and TRBJ2-7. The V gene's germline CDR1 is KGHSH and CDR2 LQKENI. The CDR3 length is 11 residues. CDR3 loop: CASSRDWEQYF.

The J gene is TRBJ1-1, the V gene TRBV12-3 or TRBV12-4; TCRdb outputs TRBD1, but without DNA this stays unchecked. The CDR3 has 15 residues. The CDR3 protein is CASRSGQTINTEAFF.

This rearrangement joins TRBV7-9 to TRBJ2-2; TCRdb calls TRBD2, which cannot be checked without DNA. The CDR3 sequence is 15 residues long. The germline V gene encodes CDR1 SEHNR and CDR2 FQNEAQ (reference sequence). The CDR3 sequence is CASSLQGRDTGELFF.